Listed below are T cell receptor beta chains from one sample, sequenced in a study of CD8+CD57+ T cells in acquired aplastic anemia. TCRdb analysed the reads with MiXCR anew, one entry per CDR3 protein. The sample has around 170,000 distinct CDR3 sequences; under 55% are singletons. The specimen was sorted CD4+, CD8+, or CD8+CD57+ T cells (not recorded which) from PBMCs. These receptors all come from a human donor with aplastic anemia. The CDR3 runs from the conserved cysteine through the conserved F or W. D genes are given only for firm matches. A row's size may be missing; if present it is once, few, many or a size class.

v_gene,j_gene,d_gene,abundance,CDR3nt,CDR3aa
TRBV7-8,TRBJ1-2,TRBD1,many,TGTGCCAGCAGCTTAACGGCAGGGGGCGCAGGCTATGGCTACACCTTC,CASSLTAGGAGYGYTF
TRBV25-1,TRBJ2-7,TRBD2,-,TGTGCCAGCAGCATTACTAGCGGTGGCGAGCAGTACTTC,CASSITSGGEQYF
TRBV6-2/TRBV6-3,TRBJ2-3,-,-,TGTGCCAGCAGTTCGATTGGGGACCACCCGGATACGCAGTATTTT,CASSSIGDHPDTQYF
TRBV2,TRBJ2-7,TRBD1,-,TGTGCCAGCAGTGGGAAGACAGGGTACTCCTACGAGCAGTACTTC,CASSGKTGYSYEQYF
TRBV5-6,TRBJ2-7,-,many,TGTGCCAGCAGCCGACGACTCTACGAGCAGTACTTC,CASSRRLYEQYF
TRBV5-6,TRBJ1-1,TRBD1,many,TGTGCCAGCAGACGGTCTGGGACAGGGAGACTGAACACTGAAGCTTTCTTT,CASRRSGTGRLNTEAFF
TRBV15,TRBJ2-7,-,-,TGTGCCACCAGCAGACCTACAGGCGAGCAGTACTTC,CATSRPTGEQYF
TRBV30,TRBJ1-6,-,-,TGTGCCTGGAGCTTTGGCAGGTTCGGTGGTTCACCCCTCCACTTT,CAWSFGRFGGSPLHF
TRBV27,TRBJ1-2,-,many,TGTGCCAGCAGTCTTCGGGCGGCCGGTGGCTACACCTTC,CASSLRAAGGYTF
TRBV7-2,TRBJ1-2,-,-,TGTGCCAGCAGCTTATTCAACCGCGATGGCTACACCTTC,CASSLFNRDGYTF
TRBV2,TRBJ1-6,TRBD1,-,TGTGCCAGCATGTCGGTCCGGGACAGGGGAGTGGGATCACCCCTCCACTTT,CASMSVRDRGVGSPLHF
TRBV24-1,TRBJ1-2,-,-,TGTGCCACCAGGGACAGTGCCGACTATGGCTACACCTTC,CATRDSADYGYTF
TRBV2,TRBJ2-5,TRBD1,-,TGTGCCAGCAGTGAAGGGGGACAGGGGATCGGAGAGACCCAGTACTTC,CASSEGGQGIGETQYF
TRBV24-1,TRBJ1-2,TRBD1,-,TGTGCCACCAGTACGAGGGGGCAGGGGTATGGCTACACCTTC,CATSTRGQGYGYTF
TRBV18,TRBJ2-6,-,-,TGTGCCAGCTCACCACCCGAGGGGTATGGGGCCAACGTCCTGACTTTC,CASSPPEGYGANVLTF
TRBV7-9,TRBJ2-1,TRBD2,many,TGTGCCAGCAGCTTAGGTTTTCCTAGCGGGAGTAAGGATGAGCAGTTCTTC,CASSLGFPSGSKDEQFF
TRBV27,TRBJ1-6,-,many,TGTGCCAGCACCCCCGGTACCTATAATTCACCCCTCCACTTT,CASTPGTYNSPLHF
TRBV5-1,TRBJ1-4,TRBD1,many,TGCGCCAGCAGCCCCCGGACAGGGGAAGAAAAACTGTTTTTT,CASSPRTGEEKLFF
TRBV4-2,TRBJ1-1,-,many,TGTGCCAGCAGCCAAGAAAGCAGGGAGACTGAAGCTTTCTTT,CASSQESRETEAFF
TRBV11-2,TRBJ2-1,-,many,TGTGCCAGCAGCTTCAACCTCCCTGAGGCCACGTCATTGGATGAGCAGTTCTTC,CASSFNLPEATSLDEQFF
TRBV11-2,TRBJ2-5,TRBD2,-,TGTGCCAGCAGCTTAATGGGACTAGCGGTTCAAGAGACCCAGTACTTC,CASSLMGLAVQETQYF
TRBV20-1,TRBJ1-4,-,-,TGCAGTGCTAGAGGGGCGGGGCTGGTTCAGCTGTTTTTT,CSARGAGLVQLFF
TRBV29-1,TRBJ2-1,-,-,TGCAGCGTCCAGGGTTCGTATAGTCTCAATGAGCAGTTCTTC,CSVQGSYSLNEQFF
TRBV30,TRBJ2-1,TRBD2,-,TGTGCCTGGTCGTATCCGGGACTAGCGAGAGTTAAGTACAATGAGCAGTTCTTC,CAWSYPGLARVKYNEQFF
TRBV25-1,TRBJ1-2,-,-,TGTGCCGGCAGTGGTCAGGGTCCCTATGGCTACACCTTC,CAGSGQGPYGYTF
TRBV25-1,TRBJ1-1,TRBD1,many,TGTGCCAGCCGGGACAGGTTGAACACTGAAGCTTTCTTT,CASRDRLNTEAFF
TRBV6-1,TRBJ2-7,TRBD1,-,TGTGCCAGCAAGTCCTTGCAGGGGGATACCTACGAGCAGTACTTC,CASKSLQGDTYEQYF
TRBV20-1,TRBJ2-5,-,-,TGCAGTGCTAGAGAGGACAGAAAAGAGACCCAGTACTTC,CSAREDRKETQYF
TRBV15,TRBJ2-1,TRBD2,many,TGTGCCACCAGCAGAGGGACTAGCGGGACCAATGAGCAGTTCTTC,CATSRGTSGTNEQFF
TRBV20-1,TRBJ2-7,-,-,TGCAGTGCGACGCGGAGGGCGAGCTCCTACGAGCAGTACTTC,CSATRRASSYEQYF
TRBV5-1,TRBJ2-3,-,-,TGCGCCAGCAGCAAAATAGTTTCCACAGGTTTAGATACGCAGTATTTT,CASSKIVSTGLDTQYF
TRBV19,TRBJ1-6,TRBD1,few,TGTGCCAGTAAACCTTCCACAGGGGGTCAATCACCCCTCCACTTT,CASKPSTGGQSPLHF
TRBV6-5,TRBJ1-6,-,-,TGTGCCAGCAGTTACTCAGGGGGAGGTTCACCCCTCCACTTT,CASSYSGGGSPLHF
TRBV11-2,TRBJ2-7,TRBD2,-,TGTGCCAGCAGCTCAGATCCGGGACTAGCGTCCGAGCAGTACTTC,CASSSDPGLASEQYF
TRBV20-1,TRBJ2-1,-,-,TGCAGTGCCTGGGACGGAGCCTACAATGAGCAGTTCTTC,CSAWDGAYNEQFF
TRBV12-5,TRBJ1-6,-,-,TGTGCTAGTGGTTTGGTACTTGGCGGGGAATCCTATAATTCACCCCTCCACTTT,CASGLVLGGESYNSPLHF
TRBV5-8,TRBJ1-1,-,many,TGTGCCAGCAGCCAACCCCTCGGGACGGTGAACACTGAAGCTTTCTTT,CASSQPLGTVNTEAFF
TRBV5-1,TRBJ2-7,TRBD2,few,TGCGCCAGCAGCCATATAGCGGGGCTTCTTAGCTCCTACGAGCAGTACTTC,CASSHIAGLLSSYEQYF
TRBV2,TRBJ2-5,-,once,TGTGCCAGCAGAATCTCACTCGGACCTCAAGAGACCCAGTACTTC,CASRISLGPQETQYF
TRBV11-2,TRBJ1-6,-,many,TGTGCCAGCAGCGGAAACGGTTCACCCCTCCACTTT,CASSGNGSPLHF
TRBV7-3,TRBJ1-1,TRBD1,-,TGTGCCAGCAGCCCCAGGGGGCTCACTGAAGCTTTCTTT,CASSPRGLTEAFF
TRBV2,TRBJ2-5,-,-,TGTGCCAGCAGTCGGGCCCCAAAGGAGACCCAGTACTTC,CASSRAPKETQYF
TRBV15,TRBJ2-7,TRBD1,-,TGTGCCACCAGCAGACCTGGACAGGGCTACGAGCAGTACTTC,CATSRPGQGYEQYF